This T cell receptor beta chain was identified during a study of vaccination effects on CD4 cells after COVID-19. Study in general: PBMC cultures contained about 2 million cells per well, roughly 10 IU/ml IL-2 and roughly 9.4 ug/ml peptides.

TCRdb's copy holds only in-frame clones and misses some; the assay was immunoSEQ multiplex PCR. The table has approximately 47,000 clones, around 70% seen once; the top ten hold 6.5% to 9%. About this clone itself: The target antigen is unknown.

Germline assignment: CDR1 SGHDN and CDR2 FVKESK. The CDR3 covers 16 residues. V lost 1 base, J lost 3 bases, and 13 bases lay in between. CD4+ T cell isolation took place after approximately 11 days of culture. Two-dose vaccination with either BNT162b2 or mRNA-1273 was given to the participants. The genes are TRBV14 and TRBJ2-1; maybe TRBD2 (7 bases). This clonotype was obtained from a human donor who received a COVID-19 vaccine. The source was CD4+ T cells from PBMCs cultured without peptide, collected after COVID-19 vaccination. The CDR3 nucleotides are TGTGCCAGCAGCCAAGGACGGGGGGCCCTCTACAATGAGCAGTTCTTC. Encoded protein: CASSQGRGALYNEQFF.